The table lists the clone carrying this T cell receptor beta chain with a count of one. Its antigen remains unidentified. The CDR3 sequence is 15 residues long. CDR1 and CDR2 from the germline V gene are SGHRS and YFSETQ. V shed 0 bases and J shed 8 bases, with 12 bases lying between them. This entry comes from a study of post-analysis software for immune sequencing data. The wider study: Relapsing-remitting, secondary progressive and progressive-relapsing forms made up the multiple sclerosis disease courses.

Unique molecular identifiers were built into the TCR beta cDNA libraries. The source material, roughly 0.9 to 11 million T cells, gave rise to 450,000 to 550,000 cDNA molecules. One entry per CDR3 protein results from TCRdb running MiXCR on the PCR reads. There are approximately 460,000 distinct CDR3 sequences in the sample; roughly 46% occur only once, and roughly 12% lies in the top ten. The study's findings and limits: Clustering by F measure revealed strong co-clustering among samples prepared together in one batch. Among about 5 TRBV segments more frequent in patients than controls were TRBV5-6, TRBV5-1 and TRBV20-1. Normalized Chao1 diversity was significantly lower in multiple sclerosis patients than in controls.

The V call is TRBV5-1, the J call TRBJ1-6; D gene uncertain. Sequencing input: blood. The receptor comes from a girl aged 5 to 17 with multiple sclerosis. Written as DNA, the CDR3 is TGCGCCAGCAGCTTGGAGGCCGACTTGGATTCACCCCTCCACTTT. Translation gives CASSLEADLDSPLHF.